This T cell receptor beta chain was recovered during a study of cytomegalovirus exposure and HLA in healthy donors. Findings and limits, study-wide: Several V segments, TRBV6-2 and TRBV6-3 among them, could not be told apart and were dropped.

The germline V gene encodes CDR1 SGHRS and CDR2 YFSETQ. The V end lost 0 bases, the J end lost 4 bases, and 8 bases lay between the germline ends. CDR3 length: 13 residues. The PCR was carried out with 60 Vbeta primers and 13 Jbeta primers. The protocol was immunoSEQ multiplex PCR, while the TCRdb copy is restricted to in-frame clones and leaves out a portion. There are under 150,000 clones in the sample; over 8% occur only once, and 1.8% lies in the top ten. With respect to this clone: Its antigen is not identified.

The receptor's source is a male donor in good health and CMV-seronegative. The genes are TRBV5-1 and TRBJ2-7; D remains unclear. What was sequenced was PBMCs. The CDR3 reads CASSLEQSYEQYF. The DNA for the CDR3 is TGCGCCAGCAGCTTGGAGCAATCGTACGAGCAGTACTTC.